Below, 21 T cell receptor beta chains from the same sample are listed, as sequenced in a study of cytomegalovirus exposure and HLA in healthy donors. Primers included in the PCR were 60 Vbeta and 13 Jbeta primers. Generated by immunoSEQ multiplex PCR, the TCRdb table keeps only in-frame clones and is missing some. The table shows around 100,000 clones, with approximately 76% occurring only once. Sequenced input: PBMCs. Every receptor here comes from a woman between 18 and 29 years old in good health and CMV-seropositive.

V gene TRBV5-1 combines with J gene TRBJ2-7; 9 bases align to TRBD2. Trimming at V came to 0 bases and at J to 0 bases, leaving 1 base not matched to a gene. The CDR3 covers 15 residues. Germline CDR1 is SGHRS and CDR2 is YFSETQ. The CDR3 protein is CASSLETSGSYEQYF. DNA for the CDR3: TGCGCCAGCAGCTTGGAGACTAGCGGCTCCTACGAGCAGTACTTC.

V gene TRBV10-3 combines with J gene TRBJ2-7; 7 bases map to TRBD1. CDR1 is ENHRY and CDR2 is SYGVKD in the germline V gene. The V gene end was trimmed by 6 bases and the J gene end by 2 bases; junction bases not matched to a gene: 7. This CDR3 comprises 14 residues. CDR3: CAIRAGTVTYEQYF. DNA for the CDR3: TGTGCCATCAGAGCCGGGACAGTGACCTACGAGCAGTACTTC.

V and J are TRBV9 and TRBJ2-1, with 10 bases fitting TRBD2. J lost 4 bases, V lost 3 bases, and 4 bases had no gene match. Germline values: CDR1 SGDLS, CDR2 YYNGEE. This CDR3 has 15 amino acids. CDR3 sequence (DNA): TGTGCCAGCAGCGCCAGACTAGCGGGTTACAATGAGCAGTTCTTC. Amino acid sequence: CASSARLAGYNEQFF. The full variable domain, in which reference TRBV9 and TRBJ2-1 provide the parts outside the CDR3, is DSGVTQTPKHLITATGQRVTLRCSPRSGDLSVYWYQQSLDQGLQFLIQYYNGEERAKGNILERFSAQQFPDLHSELNLSSLELGDSALYFCASSARLAGYNEQFFGPGTRLTVL.

Only a few counts were recorded for this clone. The chain carries TRBV19 and TRBJ1-6; D call uncertain. The germline CDR1 and CDR2 sequences are LNHDA and SQIVND (reference sequence). With 6 bases removed from V and 10 bases from J, the gap between germline ends came to 16 bases. The CDR3 has 14 amino acids. The CDR3 sequence: CASRGGGSGSPLHF. The DNA of the CDR3 is TGTGCCAGTAGGGGCGGAGGGAGTGGGTCACCCCTCCACTTT. Full variable domain (rest looked up from reference TRBV19 and TRBJ1-6): DGGITQSPKYLFRKEGQNVTLSCEQNLNHDAMYWYRQDPGQGLRLIYYSQIVNDFQKGDIAEGYSVSREKKESFPLTVTSAQKNPTAFYLCASRGGGSGSPLHFGNGTRLTVT.

The chain carries TRBV9 and TRBJ2-3; the D gene is possibly TRBD1 (5 bases). Germline CDR1 reads SGDLS; CDR2 reads YYNGEE. The length of the CDR3 is 14 residues. The germline V and J ends were trimmed by 0 bases and 2 bases, with 7 bases remaining between them. The CDR3 region has the DNA TGTGCCAGCAGCGTAGAGGGGTCCACAGATACGCAGTATTTT. It specifies CASSVEGSTDTQYF.

The chain has TRBV6-1 and TRBJ2-1, with 8 bases aligning to TRBD2. Trimming cost V 6 bases and J 4 bases; bases outside gene matches: 5. In germline, CDR1 is MNHNS, CDR2 SASEGT. The CDR3 totals 14 residues. CDR3 amino acids: CASRGSGSYNEQFF. Written as DNA, the CDR3 is TGTGCCAGCAGAGGAAGCGGGAGTTACAATGAGCAGTTCTTC.

This clone has more than one count but fewer than ten. The V call is TRBV5-6, the J call TRBJ2-7; 9 nucleotides match TRBD1. CDR1 and CDR2 (germline): SGHDT, YYEEEE. This CDR3 comprises 16 residues. The ends lost 6 bases at V and 3 bases at J; junction bases unmatched: 13. CDR3 bases: TGTGCCAGCACCGGAACCGGGACAGGGAGCATCTACGAGCAGTACTTC. Translation gives CASTGTGTGSIYEQYF.

This clone was counted a few times. The genes are TRBV5-4 and TRBJ1-6; 9 nucleotides line up with TRBD1. The CDR3 spans 17 residues. CDR1 is SGHNT, CDR2 YYREEE, per germline (reference sequence). The V and J ends lost 3 bases and 9 bases, in that order; junction bases with no gene match: 13. This chain's CDR3 is CASSSALGTGTGSPLHF. In nucleotides, the CDR3 is TGTGCCAGCAGCTCGGCCTTAGGGACAGGGACGGGTTCACCCCTCCACTTT.

The table lists this clone with a few counts. CDR3 amino acids: CASSEGRGNTEAFF. CDR3 nucleotide sequence: TGTGCCAGCTCAGAGGGCAGGGGGAACACTGAAGCTTTCTTT. The chain combines TRBV18 with TRBJ1-1; D might be TRBD1 (6 bases). This CDR3 has 14 amino acids. Trimming cost V 5 bases and J 1 base, with 11 bases left between them. Germline CDR1 reads KGHSH; CDR2 reads LQKENI.

V and J are TRBV10-3 and TRBJ2-7, with 10 bases that match TRBD1. CDR1 and CDR2 (germline): ENHRY, SYGVKD. This CDR3 region has 15 residues. Trimming at V came to 2 bases and at J to 6 bases, leaving 7 bases not matched to a gene. CDR3 nucleotide sequence: TGTGCCATCAGTGAGGCGGGACAGGGGAGGTTCGAGCAGTACTTC. Encoded protein: CAISEAGQGRFEQYF.

The chain joins TRBV4-1 to TRBJ2-7; perhaps TRBD2 as D (6 bases). This CDR3 has 15 residues. Between the trimmed V and J ends, which lost 3 bases and 4 bases, there was a span of 16 bases. Germline CDR1 MGHRA, CDR2 YSYEKL. This CDR3 is CASSQGGTGGYEQYF. The DNA of the CDR3 is TGCGCCAGCAGCCAGGGGGGAACAGGAGGATACGAGCAGTACTTC.

This clone was observed once. The chain couples TRBV27 to TRBJ2-7; D might be TRBD2 (6 bases). Germline CDR1 reads MNHEY; CDR2 reads SMNVEV (reference sequence). The CDR3 spans 15 residues. Between the trimmed V and J ends, which lost 2 bases and 7 bases, there was a span of 18 bases. CDR3 coding DNA: TGTGCCAGCAGTTTAACCGGGACTTCTCCCCTGGAGCAGTACTTC. Translation gives CASSLTGTSPLEQYF.

V gene TRBV29-1 combines with J gene TRBJ2-5; TRBD1 agrees at 8 bases. The trim removed 0 bases at V and 8 bases at J, leaving 5 bases unmatched. Germline CDR1 reads SQVTM; CDR2 reads ANQGSEA. The CDR3 consists of 13 residues. The CDR3, as DNA: TGCAGCGTTGAAGATCCGGACAGGGACACCCAGTACTTC. Its protein product is CSVEDPDRDTQYF. The variable domain in full, with the rest retrieved from reference TRBV29-1 and TRBJ2-5, is SAVISQKPSRDICQRGTSLTIQCQVDSQVTMMFWYRQQPGQSLTLIATANQGSEATYESGFVIDKFPISRPNLTFSTLTVSNMSPEDSSIYLCSVEDPDRDTQYFGPGTRLLVL.

The chain is built from TRBV19 and TRBJ2-3; D is possibly TRBD1 (5 bases). V was shortened by 4 bases and J by 4 bases, with 12 bases between the two germline ends. CDR1 and CDR2 from the germline V gene are LNHDA and SQIVND (reference sequence). The CDR3 sequence is 14 residues long. The CDR3 nucleotides are TGTGCCAGTAGTACCCAGGGTTCTGCAGATACGCAGTATTTT. It is translated as CASSTQGSADTQYF.

The chain combines TRBV11-2 with TRBJ2-3, with TRBD2 matching 9 bases. The germline V gene has CDR1 SGHAT and CDR2 FQNNGV. This CDR3 has 15 residues. The V and J ends lost 5 bases and 3 bases, in that order; junction bases with no gene match: 6. The DNA of the CDR3 is TGTGCCAGCAGCAAGCTAGCGGGAACGACAGATACGCAGTATTTT. Translation gives CASSKLAGTTDTQYF.

This clone has just a few counts. The V call is TRBV19, the J call TRBJ2-7; TRBD2 matches at 7 bases. V shed 5 bases and J 0 bases; nucleotides not matched to a gene: 4. The V gene's germline CDR1 is LNHDA and CDR2 SQIVND (reference sequence). The CDR3 contains 14 residues. Here the CDR3 DNA reads TGTGCCAGTAGTCCGAGCGGGAACTCCTACGAGCAGTACTTC. Amino acids: CASSPSGNSYEQYF.

V and J are TRBV6-5 and TRBJ2-1, with 7 bases that match TRBD1. Germline CDR1 MNHEY, CDR2 SVGAGI. There are 14 residues in the CDR3. The trim removed 5 bases at V and 7 bases at J, leaving 8 bases unmatched. CDR3 DNA sequence: TGTGCCAGCAGTCAACAGGGGAGTGGGAATGAGCAGTTCTTC. It is translated as CASSQQGSGNEQFF.

The CDR3 nucleotides read TGCGCCAGCAGCGCACTGACAGGGGCGACCTACGAGCAGTACTTC. Encoded protein: CASSALTGATYEQYF. The genes are TRBV5-1 and TRBJ2-7; 8 nucleotides agree with TRBD1. Looked up from germline, CDR1 is SGHRS and CDR2 is YFSETQ. The trim removed 4 bases at V and 2 bases at J, leaving 8 bases unmatched. The CDR3 sequence is 15 residues long.

The chain employs TRBV10-3 and TRBJ2-6; 7 nucleotides line up with TRBD2. The CDR3 has 16 residues. Per germline, CDR1 ENHRY and CDR2 SYGVKD. J lost 0 bases, V lost 8 bases, and 7 bases had no gene match. The CDR3 protein is CAISAGAISGANVLTF. The CDR3 nucleotides read TGTGCCATCTCGGCGGGAGCTATCTCTGGGGCCAACGTCCTGACTTTC.

The V call is TRBV28, the J call TRBJ1-5; TRBD1 matches 7 bases. The trim removed 6 bases at V and 0 bases at J, leaving 5 bases unmatched. CDR3 length equals 15 residues. CDR1 MDHEN and CDR2 SYDVKM come from the germline V gene. CDR3 region: CASRPTGISNQPQHF. The CDR3 region has the DNA TGTGCCAGCAGACCGACAGGGATTAGCAATCAGCCCCAGCATTTT.

The chain has TRBV7-9 and TRBJ1-2, with D perhaps TRBD1 (6 bases). Trimming cost V 2 bases and J 7 bases, with 11 bases left between them. CDR3 length equals 13 residues. Germline V gives CDR1 SEHNR, CDR2 FQNEAQ (reference sequence). Written as DNA, the CDR3 is TGTGCCAGCAGCTTAACCCCGGACAGTGGCTACACCTTC. Its translation is CASSLTPDSGYTF.